The 14 T cell receptor beta chains reported below all come from one sample, sequenced in a study of spatial heterogeneity in lung cancer. Specified time point: sample taken at primary tumor resection. From the 5' RACE reads, TCRdb called clonotypes with MiXCR, one entry per CDR3 protein. The data contain 35,000 to 45,000 distinct CDR3 sequences, around 5.2% of them singletons. Sequencing was performed on PBMCs, taken at surgery. The receptors stem from a female donor with early-stage non-small cell lung cancer.

Only a few counts were recorded for this clonotype. One end of the junction varies from germline; a read error may be responsible. The chain is built from TRBV12-3 or TRBV12-4 and TRBJ2-6, with D unresolved. This CDR3 is 12 amino acids long. The CDR3 protein is CASTPGSNVLTF. The CDR3 DNA reads as TGTGCCAGCACCCCTGGGTCCAACGTCCTGACTTTC.

The gene calls are TRBV14 and TRBJ2-3; TRBD2 matches 10 bases. The CDR3 is 17 amino acids. The germline V gene encodes CDR1 SGHDN and CDR2 FVKESK. The junction had 7 bases not matched to a gene; V was cut back by 1 base and J by 3 bases. The CDR3 sequence is CASSQGSLAGVTDTQYF. The CDR3 bases are TGTGCCAGCAGCCAAGGGTCCCTAGCGGGGGTGACAGATACGCAGTATTTT.

This clonotype was found many times. The chain recombines TRBV5-1 with TRBJ1-1, with TRBD1 matching 7 bases. Losses at the gene ends were 2 bases for V and 4 bases for J; bases not matched to a gene: 2. The CDR3 covers 13 residues. The germline V gene encodes CDR1 SGHRS and CDR2 YFSETQ. The chain's CDR3 is CASSFQGGTEAFF. In DNA, the CDR3 is TGCGCCAGCAGCTTTCAGGGGGGCACTGAAGCTTTCTTT.

Only a few counts were recorded for this clonotype. The rearrangement joins TRBV7-9 to TRBJ2-1; D is possibly TRBD2 (6 bases). Germline lookup yields CDR1 SEHNR and CDR2 FQNEAQ (reference sequence). The CDR3 is made up of 17 amino acids. Trimming took off 2 bases at V and 2 bases at J, with 16 bases between the two ends. The CDR3 DNA reads TGTGCCAGCAGCTTAACGGTCGGCGGGGAGGCCTACAATGAGCAGTTCTTC. Translation gives CASSLTVGGEAYNEQFF.

This clonotype was picked up many times. The V and J genes are TRBV4-1 and TRBJ2-2; 13 bases agree with TRBD2. Germline CDR1 MGHRA, CDR2 YSYEKL. V gave up 6 bases and J gave up 8 bases; unmatched junction bases: 6. The CDR3 is made up of 15 amino acids. The CDR3 region has the DNA TGCGCCAGCAGAGTGACTAGCGGGGGGCCGGGGGAGCTGTTTTTT. It codes for CASRVTSGGPGELFF.

The chain joins TRBV20-1 to TRBJ2-3, with 7 bases that match TRBD1. The CDR3 spans 14 residues. Germline CDR1 DFQATT, CDR2 SNEGSKA (reference sequence). V shed 3 bases, J shed 1 base, and the junction held 4 bases outside the gene matches. The DNA for the CDR3 is TGCAGTGCTAGCCGGGACAGCCGCACAGATACGCAGTATTTT. It encodes CSASRDSRTDTQYF.

The table lists this clonotype with a few counts. The gene calls are TRBV7-9 and TRBJ2-7; D unresolved. This CDR3 is 12 amino acids long. In germline, CDR1 is SEHNR, CDR2 FQNEAQ (reference sequence). V dropped 1 base and J dropped 3 bases, with 4 bases sitting between them. DNA of the CDR3: TGTGCCAGCAGCTTAGTTGTCTACGAGCAGTACTTC. This translates into CASSLVVYEQYF.

This clonotype was recorded at least ten times. This chain links TRBV11-2 with TRBJ1-2; D unclear. V was trimmed by 1 base and J by 4 bases, leaving 10 bases between them. This CDR3 is 14 amino acids long. The germline CDR1 and CDR2 sequences are SGHAT and FQNNGV. The CDR3 DNA sequence: TGTGCCAGCAGCTTAGGTGCCGGAGTCTATGGCTACACCTTC. Its protein is CASSLGAGVYGYTF.

This clonotype has at least ten counts. At one boundary the junction diverges from the germline segment, which might be a read error. The V gene is TRBV5-1, the J gene TRBJ2-5; possibly TRBD2 for D (5 bases). The germline V gene has CDR1 SGHRS and CDR2 YFSETQ. The CDR3 covers 15 residues. The CDR3 here is CASSAGGSSLEAQYF. The CDR3 bases are TGCGCCAGCAGCGCGGGCGGGTCTAGCCTAGAGGCCCAGTACTTC.

This clonotype has ten or more counts. The chain employs TRBV12-3 or TRBV12-4 and TRBJ1-1; D might be TRBD1 (5 bases). This CDR3 contains 13 residues. V gave up 0 bases and J gave up 7 bases, with 9 bases separating them. The CDR3 coding sequence is TGTGCCAGCAGTTTAGCAGGGGCGAGTGAAGCTTTCTTT. It encodes CASSLAGASEAFF.

In its sample, this clonotype was seen many times. The rearrangement joins TRBV5-5 to TRBJ1-3; no firm D call. Looked up from germline, CDR1 is SGHKS and CDR2 is YYEKEE (reference sequence). V was pared by 0 bases and J by 4 bases, with 5 bases between. The CDR3 runs 13 residues. In DNA form, the CDR3 reads TGTGCCAGCAGCTTGGCCGGGGGAAACACCATATATTTT. It is translated as CASSLAGGNTIYF. The whole variable domain, filled in from reference TRBV5-5 and TRBJ1-3, reads DAGVTQSPTHLIKTRGQQVTLRCSPISGHKSVSWYQQVLGQGPQFIFQYYEKEERGRGNFPDRFSARQFPNYSSELNVNALLLGDSALYLCASSLAGGNTIYFGEGSWLTVV.

This clonotype occurred many times. This rearrangement joins TRBV6-1 to TRBJ1-5; D is perhaps TRBD1 (6 bases). The V end was cut by 10 bases, the J end by 5 bases, with 18 bases between. Germline CDR1 and CDR2: MNHNS and SASEGT. The CDR3 loop spans 14 amino acids. The CDR3 spells CATLRGVWDQPQHF. In DNA form, the CDR3 reads TGTGCCACCCTAAGGGGGGTTTGGGATCAGCCCCAGCATTTT.

This clonotype was found many times. The V and J genes are TRBV15 and TRBJ1-1; no clear D gene. CDR1 and CDR2 (germline): LNHNV, YYDKDF (reference sequence). V was pared by 0 bases and J by 0 bases, with 14 bases between. The CDR3 covers 17 residues. The CDR3 here is CATSRELSGSMNTEAFF. The CDR3 DNA reads TGTGCCACCAGCAGAGAGCTGTCTGGATCGATGAACACTGAAGCTTTCTTT. Full variable domain (remainder filled in from reference TRBV15 and TRBJ1-1): DAMVIQNPRYQVTQFGKPVTLSCSQTLNHNVMYWYQQKSSQAPKLLFHYYDKDFNNEADTPDNFQSRRPNTSFCFLDIRSPGLGDTAMYLCATSRELSGSMNTEAFFGQGTRLTVV.

The chain uses TRBV5-1 and TRBJ2-2; D gene uncertain. The V and J ends lost 5 bases and 1 base respectively, with 15 bases between them. This CDR3 is 16 amino acids long. CDR1 and CDR2 from the germline V gene are SGHRS and YFSETQ. The CDR3 spells CASRSQLMGNTGELFF. CDR3 DNA: TGCGCCAGCAGGTCTCAGCTGATGGGGAACACCGGGGAGCTGTTTTTT.